This TCR beta chain was identified in a study of T cells after yellow fever vaccination. From the 5' RACE reads, TCRdb called clonotypes with MiXCR, one entry per CDR3 protein. Of about 300,000 distinct CDR3 sequences in the sample, approximately 10% were seen once. Germline V gene data show CDR1 as SGHTA and CDR2 as FQGNSA. The CDR3 runs 13 residues. The germline V and J ends were trimmed by 3 bases and 9 bases, with 12 bases remaining between them. The rearrangement uses TRBV7-2 and TRBJ2-4; possible D gene TRBD1, 5 bases. Sample: CD4+ T cells sorted from PBMCs, taken 5 days after the yellow fever booster vaccination. This TCR derives from a young man who received the YFV17D yellow fever vaccine. The CDR3 is CASSFSRVGIQYF. The CDR3 bases are TGTGCCAGCAGCTTCTCCAGGGTGGGCATTCAGTACTTC.